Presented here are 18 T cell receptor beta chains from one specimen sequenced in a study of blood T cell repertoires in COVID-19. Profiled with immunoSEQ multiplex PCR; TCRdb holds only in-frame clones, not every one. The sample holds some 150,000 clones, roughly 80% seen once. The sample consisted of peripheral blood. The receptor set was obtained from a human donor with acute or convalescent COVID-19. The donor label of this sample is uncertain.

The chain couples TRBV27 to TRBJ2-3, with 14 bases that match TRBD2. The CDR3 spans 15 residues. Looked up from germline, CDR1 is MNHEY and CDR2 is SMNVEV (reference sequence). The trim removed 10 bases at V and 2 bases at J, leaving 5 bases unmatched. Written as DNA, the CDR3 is TGTGCCACCGCGGGACTAGCGGGGGTCACAGATACGCAGTATTTT. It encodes CATAGLAGVTDTQYF.

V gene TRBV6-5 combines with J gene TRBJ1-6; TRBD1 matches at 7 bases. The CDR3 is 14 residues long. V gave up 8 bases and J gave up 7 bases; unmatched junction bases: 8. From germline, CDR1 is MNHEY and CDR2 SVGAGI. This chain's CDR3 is CASGGTAGNSPLHF. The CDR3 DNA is TGTGCCAGCGGGGGGACAGCTGGCAATTCACCCCTCCACTTT.

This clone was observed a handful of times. The CDR3: CASSSLRANVLTF. CDR3 DNA sequence: TGTGCCAGCAGTTCCCTTAGGGCCAACGTCCTGACTTTC. V gene TRBV6-5 combines with J gene TRBJ2-6; D unresolved. Germline-derived CDR1 and CDR2 are MNHEY and SVGAGI. The CDR3 is 13 amino acids. Trimming pared 4 bases from V and 5 bases from J, leaving 6 bases between.

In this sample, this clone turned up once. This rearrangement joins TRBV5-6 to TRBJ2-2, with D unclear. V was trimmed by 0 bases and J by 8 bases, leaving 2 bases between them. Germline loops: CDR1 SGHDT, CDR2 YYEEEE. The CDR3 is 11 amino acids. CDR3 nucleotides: TGTGCCAGCAGCTTGGCTGGGGAGCTGTTTTTT. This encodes CASSLAGELFF.

CDR3 coding DNA: TGTGCCAGCAGGACCGGACAGGGGGCGGAGGGCTACACCTTC. Protein: CASRTGQGAEGYTF. The chain combines TRBV5-4 with TRBJ1-2, with 11 bases that match TRBD1. The V gene end was trimmed by 5 bases and the J gene end by 8 bases; junction bases not matched to a gene: 8. Germline CDR1 is SGHNT and CDR2 is YYREEE (reference sequence). The CDR3 is 14 residues long.

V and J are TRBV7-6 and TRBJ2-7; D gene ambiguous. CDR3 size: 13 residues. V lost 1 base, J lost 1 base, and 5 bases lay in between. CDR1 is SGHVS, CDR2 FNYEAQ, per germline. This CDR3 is CASSLDRSYEQYF. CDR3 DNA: TGTGCCAGCAGCTTAGACAGATCCTACGAGCAGTACTTC.

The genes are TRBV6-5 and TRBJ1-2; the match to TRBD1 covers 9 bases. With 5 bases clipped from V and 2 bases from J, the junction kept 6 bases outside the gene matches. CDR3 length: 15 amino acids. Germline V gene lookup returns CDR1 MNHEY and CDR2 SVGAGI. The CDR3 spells CASSTLGTGNYGYTF. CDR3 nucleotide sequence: TGTGCCAGCAGTACCCTGGGGACAGGGAACTATGGCTACACCTTC.

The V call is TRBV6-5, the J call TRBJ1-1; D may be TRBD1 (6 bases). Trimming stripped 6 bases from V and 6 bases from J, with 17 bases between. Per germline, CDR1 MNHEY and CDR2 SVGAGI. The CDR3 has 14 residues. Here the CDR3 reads CASSPGETDSEAFF. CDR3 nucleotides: TGTGCCAGCAGCCCAGGGGAAACTGATTCTGAAGCTTTCTTT.

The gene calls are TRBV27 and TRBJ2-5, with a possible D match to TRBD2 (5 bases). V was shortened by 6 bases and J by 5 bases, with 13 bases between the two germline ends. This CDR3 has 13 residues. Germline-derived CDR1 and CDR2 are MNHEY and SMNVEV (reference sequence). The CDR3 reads CASSLGGGETQYF. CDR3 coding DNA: TGTGCCAGCAGCCTCGGAGGTGGGGAGACCCAGTACTTC.

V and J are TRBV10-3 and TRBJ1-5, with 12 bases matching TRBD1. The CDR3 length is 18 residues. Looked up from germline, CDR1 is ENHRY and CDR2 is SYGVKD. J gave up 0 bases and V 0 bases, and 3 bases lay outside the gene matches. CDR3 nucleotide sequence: TGTGCCATCAGTGAGTCGGGACAGGGGGCTTATAGCAATCAGCCCCAGCATTTT. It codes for CAISESGQGAYSNQPQHF.

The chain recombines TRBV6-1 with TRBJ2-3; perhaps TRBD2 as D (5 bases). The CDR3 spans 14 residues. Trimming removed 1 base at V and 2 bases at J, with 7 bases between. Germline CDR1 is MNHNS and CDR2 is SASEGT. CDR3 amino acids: CASSEERDTDTQYF. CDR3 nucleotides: TGTGCCAGCAGTGAAGAGAGGGACACAGATACGCAGTATTTT.

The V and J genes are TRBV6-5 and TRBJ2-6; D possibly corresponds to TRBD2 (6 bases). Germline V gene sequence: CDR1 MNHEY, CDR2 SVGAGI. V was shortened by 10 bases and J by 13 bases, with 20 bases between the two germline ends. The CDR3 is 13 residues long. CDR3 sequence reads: CATTTSNRGVLTF. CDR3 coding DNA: TGTGCCACCACGACCTCGAACCGGGGGGTCCTGACTTTC.

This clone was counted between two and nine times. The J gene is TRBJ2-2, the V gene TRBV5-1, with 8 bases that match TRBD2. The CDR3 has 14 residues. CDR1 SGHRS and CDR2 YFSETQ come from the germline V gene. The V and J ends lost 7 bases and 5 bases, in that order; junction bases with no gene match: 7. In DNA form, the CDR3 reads TGCGCCAGCCACCTGGGCGGGGGGACCGGGGAGCTGTTTTTT. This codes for CASHLGGGTGELFF. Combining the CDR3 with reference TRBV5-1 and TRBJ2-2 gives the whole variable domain KAGVTQTPRYLIKTRGQQVTLSCSPISGHRSVSWYQQTPGQGLQFLFEYFSETQRNKGNFPGRFSGRQFSNSRSEMNVSTLELGDSALYLCASHLGGGTGELFFGEGSRLTVL.

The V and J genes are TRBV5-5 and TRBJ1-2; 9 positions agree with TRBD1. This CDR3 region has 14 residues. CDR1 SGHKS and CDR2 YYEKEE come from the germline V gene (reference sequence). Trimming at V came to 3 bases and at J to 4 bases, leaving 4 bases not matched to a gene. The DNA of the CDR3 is TGTGCCAGCAGCTCCAGGACAGGGGCCTATGGCTACACCTTC. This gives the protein CASSSRTGAYGYTF. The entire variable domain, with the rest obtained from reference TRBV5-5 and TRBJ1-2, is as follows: DAGVTQSPTHLIKTRGQQVTLRCSPISGHKSVSWYQQVLGQGPQFIFQYYEKEERGRGNFPDRFSARQFPNYSSELNVNALLLGDSALYLCASSSRTGAYGYTFGSGTRLTVV.

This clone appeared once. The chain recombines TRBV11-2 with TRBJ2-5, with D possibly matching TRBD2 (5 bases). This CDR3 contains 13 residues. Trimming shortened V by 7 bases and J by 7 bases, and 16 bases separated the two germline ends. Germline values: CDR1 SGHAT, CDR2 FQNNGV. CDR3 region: CASTPGDRGTQYF. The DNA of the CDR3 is TGTGCCAGCACCCCCGGGGATCGGGGGACCCAGTACTTC.

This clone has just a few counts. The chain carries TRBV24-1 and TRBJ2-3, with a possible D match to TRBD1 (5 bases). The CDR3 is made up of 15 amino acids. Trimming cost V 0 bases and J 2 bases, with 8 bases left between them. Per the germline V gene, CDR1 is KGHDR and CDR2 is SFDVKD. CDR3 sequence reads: CATSDLDSYTDTQYF. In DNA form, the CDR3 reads TGTGCCACCAGTGATTTGGACAGCTACACAGATACGCAGTATTTT.

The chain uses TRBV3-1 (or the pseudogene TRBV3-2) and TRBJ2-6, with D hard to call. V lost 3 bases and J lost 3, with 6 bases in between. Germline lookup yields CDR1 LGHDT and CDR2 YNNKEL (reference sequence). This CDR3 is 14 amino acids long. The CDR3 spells CASSHPSGANVLTF. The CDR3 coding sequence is TGTGCCAGCAGCCACCCCAGTGGGGCCAACGTCCTGACTTTC.

The CDR3 sequence: CASSEVRGQLYGYTF. CDR3 coding DNA: TGTGCCAGCAGCGAGGTGAGGGGACAGCTCTATGGCTACACCTTC. J is TRBJ1-2 and V is TRBV7-9; 7 bases are shared with TRBD1. V lost 5 bases and J lost 4; bases outside the gene matches: 10. The CDR3 length is 15 residues. Germline CDR1 and CDR2: SEHNR and FQNEAQ (reference sequence).